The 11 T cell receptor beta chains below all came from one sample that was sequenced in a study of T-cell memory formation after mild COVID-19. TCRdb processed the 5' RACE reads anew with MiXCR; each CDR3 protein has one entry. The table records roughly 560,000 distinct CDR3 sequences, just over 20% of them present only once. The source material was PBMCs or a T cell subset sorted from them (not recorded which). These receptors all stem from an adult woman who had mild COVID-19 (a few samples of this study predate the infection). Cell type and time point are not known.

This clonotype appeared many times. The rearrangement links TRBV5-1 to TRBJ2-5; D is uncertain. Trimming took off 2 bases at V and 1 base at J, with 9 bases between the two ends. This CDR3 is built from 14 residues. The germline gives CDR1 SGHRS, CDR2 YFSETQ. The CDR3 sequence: CASSFEVFQETQYF. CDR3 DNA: TGCGCCAGCAGCTTTGAGGTGTTCCAAGAGACCCAGTACTTC.

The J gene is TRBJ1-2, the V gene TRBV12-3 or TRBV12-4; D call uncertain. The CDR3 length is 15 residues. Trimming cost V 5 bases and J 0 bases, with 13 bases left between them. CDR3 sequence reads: CASSPWVESNYGYTF. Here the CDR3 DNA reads TGTGCCAGCAGTCCCTGGGTGGAGTCTAACTATGGCTACACCTTC.

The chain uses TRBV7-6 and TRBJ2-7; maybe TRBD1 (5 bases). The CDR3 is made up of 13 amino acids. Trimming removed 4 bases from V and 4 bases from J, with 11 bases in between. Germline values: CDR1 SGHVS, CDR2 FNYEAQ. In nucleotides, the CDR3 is TGTGCCAGCAGCTCCGGACACCTTTACGAGCAGTACTTC. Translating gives CASSSGHLYEQYF.

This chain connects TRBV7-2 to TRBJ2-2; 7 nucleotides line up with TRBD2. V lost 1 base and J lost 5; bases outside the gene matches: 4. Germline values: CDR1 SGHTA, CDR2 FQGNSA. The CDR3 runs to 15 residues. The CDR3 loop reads CASSLGAGWTGELFF. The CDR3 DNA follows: TGTGCCAGCAGCTTAGGAGCGGGATGGACCGGGGAGCTGTTTTTT.

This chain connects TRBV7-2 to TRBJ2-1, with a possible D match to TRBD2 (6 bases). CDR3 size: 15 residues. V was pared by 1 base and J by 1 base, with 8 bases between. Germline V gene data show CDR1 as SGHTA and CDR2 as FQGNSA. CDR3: CASSLVAGSYNEQFF. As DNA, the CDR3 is TGTGCCAGCAGCTTAGTTGCGGGATCCTACAATGAGCAGTTCTTC. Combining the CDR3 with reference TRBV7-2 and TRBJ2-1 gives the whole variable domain GAGVSQSPSNKVTEKGKDVELRCDPISGHTALYWYRQSLGQGLEFLIYFQGNSAPDKSGLPSDRFSAERTGGSVSTLTIQRTQQEDSAVYLCASSLVAGSYNEQFFGPGTRLTVL.

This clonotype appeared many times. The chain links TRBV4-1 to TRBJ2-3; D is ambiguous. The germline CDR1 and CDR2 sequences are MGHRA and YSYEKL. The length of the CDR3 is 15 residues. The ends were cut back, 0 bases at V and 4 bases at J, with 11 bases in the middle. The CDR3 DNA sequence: TGCGCCAGCAGCCAAGATCAACGCGGCCCAGATACGCAGTATTTT. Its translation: CASSQDQRGPDTQYF.

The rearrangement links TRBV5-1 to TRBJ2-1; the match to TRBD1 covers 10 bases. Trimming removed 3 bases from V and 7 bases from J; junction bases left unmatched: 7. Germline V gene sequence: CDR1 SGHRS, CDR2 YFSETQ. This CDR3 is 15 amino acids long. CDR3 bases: TGCGCCAGCAGCTCAACCGGGACAGGGGCGAATGAGCAGTTCTTC. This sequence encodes CASSSTGTGANEQFF.

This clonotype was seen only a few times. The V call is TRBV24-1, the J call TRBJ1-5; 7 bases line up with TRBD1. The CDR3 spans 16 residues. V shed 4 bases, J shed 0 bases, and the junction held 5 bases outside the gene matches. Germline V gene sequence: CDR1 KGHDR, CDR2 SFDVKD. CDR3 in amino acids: CATSESTGYSNQPQHF. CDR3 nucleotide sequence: TGTGCCACCAGTGAGTCGACAGGGTATAGCAATCAGCCCCAGCATTTT.

CDR3: CASSLPGRGNTIYF. For the CDR3, the DNA is TGTGCCAGCAGTTTACCCGGCAGGGGAAACACCATATATTTT. This chain uses TRBV12-3 or TRBV12-4 with TRBJ1-3; D not resolved. This CDR3 region has 14 residues. With 2 bases removed from V and 4 bases from J, the gap between germline ends came to 9 bases.

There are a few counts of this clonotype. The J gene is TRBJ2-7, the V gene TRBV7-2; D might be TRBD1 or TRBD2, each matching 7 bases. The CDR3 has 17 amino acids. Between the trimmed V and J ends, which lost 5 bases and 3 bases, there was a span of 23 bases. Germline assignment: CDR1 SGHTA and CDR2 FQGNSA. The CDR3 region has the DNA TGTGCCAGCAGCCTGTACCAGGGGGGGCTGGGGGACTACGAGCAGTACTTC. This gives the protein CASSLYQGGLGDYEQYF.

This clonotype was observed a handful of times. CDR3 nucleotides: TGCGCCAGCAGCACACGTACCGGGACAGATATCACCTACGAGCAGTACTTC. This sequence encodes CASSTRTGTDITYEQYF. V is TRBV5-1 and J is TRBJ2-7, with 7 bases aligning to TRBD1. Germline V CDR1 and CDR2: SGHRS, YFSETQ. CDR3 length: 17 amino acids. Trimming removed 4 bases from V and 2 bases from J; junction bases left unmatched: 15.